A selection of T cell receptor beta chains follows, all from one sample in a study of sequential checkpoint blockade in melanoma. Sequencing used immunoSEQ multiplex PCR; TCRdb keeps in-frame clones, though not all of them. The table has more than 10,000 clones, about 75% seen once. The sequences come from CD8+ T cells sorted from blood (inferred from file names), collected from a patient given nivolumab and ipilimumab in sequence. These receptors all come from a human donor with melanoma. Each CDR3 is given with its conserved first and last residue. D genes are given only for firm matches. Not every row has a clone size; where given, it reads once, few, many or a size class.

D gene,clone size,J gene,V gene,CDR3 DNA,CDR3 protein
TRBD1,.,TRBJ1-2,TRBV19,TGTGCCAGTAACGCAGGGGGCGTAGACGGCTACACCTTC,CASNAGGVDGYTF
.,few,TRBJ1-5,TRBV18,TGTGCCAGCTCATCAAGTCCGGGTATTAGCAATCAGCCCCAGCATTTT,CASSSSPGISNQPQHF
.,.,TRBJ1-4,TRBV14,TGTGCCAGCAGCCATACGGAGGTTAAACGTGAAAAACTGTTTTTT,CASSHTEVKREKLFF
.,.,TRBJ2-1,TRBV27,TGTGCCAGCAGTTTACGGGGGATCTCCTACAATGAGCAGTTCTTC,CASSLRGISYNEQFF
.,.,TRBJ1-5,TRBV28,TGTGCCACTGCGGGACTGGGCGATCAGCCCCAGCATTTT,CATAGLGDQPQHF
.,.,TRBJ2-1,TRBV28,TGTGCCAGCAGTTTTGGGGAGAGCTCCTACAATGAGCAGTTCTTC,CASSFGESSYNEQFF
TRBD2,.,TRBJ2-1,TRBV29-1,TGCAGCGTGCTGTGGGACCTAGCGGGTCAGTCCTACAATGAGCAGTTCTTC,CSVLWDLAGQSYNEQFF
.,.,TRBJ1-3,TRBV9,TGTGCCAGCGCACGCCCGGCAGGACTACCGCCCCCTGGAAACACCATATATTTT,CASARPAGLPPPGNTIYF
.,few,TRBJ1-2,TRBV6-1,TGTGCCAGCATTTCTATGCTAGACTATGGCTACACCTTC,CASISMLDYGYTF
TRBD1,.,TRBJ1-2,TRBV7-9,TGTGCCAGCAGACTTAGCACTTCGGGACAGAACTATGGCTACACCTTC,CASRLSTSGQNYGYTF
.,.,TRBJ1-1,TRBV13,TGTGCCAGCAGCGAAGGGACTGTCACTGAAGCTTTCTTT,CASSEGTVTEAFF
.,few,TRBJ1-5,TRBV19,TGTGCCAGTAGTATGGACAGCCTCTATCAGCCCCAGCATTTT,CASSMDSLYQPQHF
.,.,TRBJ2-5,TRBV4-3,TGCGCCAGCAGCCAAGAACTGACTGCCCAAGAGACCCAGTACTTC,CASSQELTAQETQYF
.,.,TRBJ2-3,TRBV27,TGTGCCAGCAGTTATTCTATCTACGATACGCAGTATTTT,CASSYSIYDTQYF
.,once,TRBJ1-4,TRBV28,TGTGCCAGCAGTTCTCCCCCCCGAGGGTTCAATGAAAAACTGTTTTTT,CASSSPPRGFNEKLFF
.,.,TRBJ1-2,TRBV5-1,TGCGCCAGCAGCTTGTTAGCCCCAGCTAACTATGGCTACACCTTC,CASSLLAPANYGYTF
TRBD1,.,TRBJ1-5,TRBV4-1,TGCGCCAGCAGCCAAGAGGACAGGGAGAATCAGCCCCAGCATTTT,CASSQEDRENQPQHF
TRBD1,.,TRBJ2-7,TRBV6-5,TGTGCCAGCAGAGGGACAGGGAGGGAGCAGTACTTC,CASRGTGREQYF
TRBD2,.,TRBJ2-3,TRBV9,TGTGCCAGCAGCGTAGTTAGCGGGGGGGCCACAGATACGCAGTATTTT,CASSVVSGGATDTQYF
TRBD2,.,TRBJ2-1,TRBV29-1,TGCAGCGTTGAGGGAAGCGGGGGGGACTCCAATGAGCAGTTCTTC,CSVEGSGGDSNEQFF
.,.,TRBJ2-5,TRBV14,TGTGCCAGCAGCCAATATCCCTGGAGAGAAGAGACCCAGTACTTC,CASSQYPWREETQYF
.,.,TRBJ1-2,TRBV13,TGTGCCAGCAGCTTAGGCCGTGGGGGGTACTATGGCTACACCTTC,CASSLGRGGYYGYTF
.,.,TRBJ2-2,TRBV6-4,TGTGCCAGCAGTGAGCAGGGCACCGGGGAGCTGTTTTTT,CASSEQGTGELFF
.,.,TRBJ1-1,TRBV7-9,TGTGCCAGCAGCTTAGCCTTTCAGGGCGGGAGCACTGAAGCTTTCTTT,CASSLAFQGGSTEAFF
.,.,TRBJ1-5,TRBV27,TGTGCCAGCAGCCCATCCGGGTTCAATCAGCCCCAGCATTTT,CASSPSGFNQPQHF
TRBD1,.,TRBJ1-4,TRBV19,TGTGCCACTACCCCGACAGGGGGCAATGAAAAACTGTTTTTT,CATTPTGGNEKLFF
.,.,TRBJ2-7,TRBV28,TGTGCCAGCAGTTTATTTCCCCCAAGAATGGCGGGTAACTACGAGCAGTACTTC,CASSLFPPRMAGNYEQYF
TRBD1,.,TRBJ2-3,TRBV9,TGTGCCAGCAGCCCTCCGGGACAGGGCACAGATACGCAGTATTTT,CASSPPGQGTDTQYF
TRBD2,once,TRBJ2-1,TRBV28,TGTGCCAGCAGTCCCCCCTTTGAGCTAGCGGGAACCTACAATGAGCAGTTCTTC,CASSPPFELAGTYNEQFF
.,.,TRBJ1-2,TRBV27,TGTGCCAGCAGTTTATCTGGGCAAGGCCCAATACGAACCGGCTACACCTTC,CASSLSGQGPIRTGYTF
TRBD2,.,TRBJ2-5,TRBV30,TGTGCCTGGAGTCTCCCGAGCCCCAGGACTAGCGGGGAAGAGACCCAGTACTTC,CAWSLPSPRTSGEETQYF
TRBD1,few,TRBJ2-7,TRBV28,TGTGCCAGCAGTTTAGAGATGAGGGGGACAGGGGTAGGGGAGTACTTC,CASSLEMRGTGVGEYF
.,.,TRBJ1-2,TRBV7-9,TGTGCCAGCATCTCGACAGTTTCTGGGGATGGCTACACCTTC,CASISTVSGDGYTF
TRBD1,.,TRBJ1-6,TRBV28,TGTGCCAGCAGTTTAAGGGGACAGGGCGTTTGGAATTCACCCCTCCACTTT,CASSLRGQGVWNSPLHF
.,few,TRBJ1-2,TRBV5-5,TGTGCCAGCAGCTTGACGGATGGGAGCTATGGCTACACCTTC,CASSLTDGSYGYTF
.,.,TRBJ2-5,TRBV10-3,TGTGCCATCAGTGAGACACTACAAGAGACCCAGTACTTC,CAISETLQETQYF
TRBD2,once,TRBJ2-1,TRBV27,TGTGCCAGCACCTCCCTCCCTAGCGGATACAATGAGCAGTTCTTC,CASTSLPSGYNEQFF
TRBD1,once,TRBJ2-7,TRBV29-1,TGCAGCGTTGTCGCGACAGGGATCTACGAGCAGTACTTC,CSVVATGIYEQYF
TRBD2,.,TRBJ2-2,TRBV9,TGTGCCAGCAGCGCCCCCGGGACTAGCGGAGACGGGGAGCTGTTTTTT,CASSAPGTSGDGELFF
.,.,TRBJ1-2,TRBV28,TGTGCCAGCAGTTTAATGGGGGGGGCGAACTATGGCTACACCTTC,CASSLMGGANYGYTF
TRBD1,.,TRBJ1-5,TRBV19,TGTGCCAGTAGTATAGGAGGGGATTTAGGGGACAGGGATTTTCAGCCCCAGCATTTT,CASSIGGDLGDRDFQPQHF
.,few,TRBJ2-7,TRBV4-1,TGCGCCAGCAGCCAAGCCAAAGGGACTGGAAGCTCCTACGAGCAGTACTTC,CASSQAKGTGSSYEQYF
.,.,TRBJ1-6,TRBV6-6,TGTGCCAGCAGTTACGCCCCAACTGACGGGAATTCACCCCTCCACTTT,CASSYAPTDGNSPLHF
.,.,TRBJ2-1,TRBV10-3,TGTGCCATAGCGGGCAGGTGGGCCTACAATGAGCAGTTCTTC,CAIAGRWAYNEQFF
.,.,TRBJ1-2,TRBV4-1,TGCGCCAGCAGCCAATCGGCAGGGAACTATGGCTACACCTTC,CASSQSAGNYGYTF